Below, 3 T cell receptor beta chains from the same sample are listed, as sequenced in a study of T cell repertoires in cytomegalovirus infection. These receptors have no identified antigens. TCRdb re-derived calls from the reads in MiXCR, one entry per CDR3 protein. This table holds 140,000 to 150,000 distinct CDR3 sequences, about 32% found once. The sequences come from CD8+ T cells from cultured PBMCs, collected from culture after CMV antigen stimulation. These receptors were obtained from a human donor in good health (CMV status not recorded). Some clones in this sample may be carry-over from other donors' samples.

This clonotype showed up many times. The CDR3 reads CASSFPGGHYEQYF. CDR3 nucleotide sequence: TGTGCCAGCAGCTTCCCGGGGGGTCACTACGAGCAGTACTTC. The chain joins TRBV7-2 to TRBJ2-7, with TRBD2 identical over 7 bases. This CDR3 spans 14 amino acids. Germline V lookup: CDR1 SGHTA, CDR2 FQGNSA. V dropped 3 bases and J dropped 3; count of bases not matched to a gene: 5.

This clonotype has more than one count but fewer than ten. This rearrangement joins TRBV12-5 to TRBJ1-2, with no clear D. V was cut by 2 bases and J by 3 bases, with 7 bases left in between. This CDR3 spans 13 amino acids. Germline V gene sequence: CDR1 LGHNT, CDR2 FRNRAP. The DNA of the CDR3 is TGTGCTAGTGGTTTGTGGGGAGACTATGGCTACACCTTC. The encoded protein is CASGLWGDYGYTF.

The sample holds many counts of this clonotype. This chain links TRBV2 with TRBJ1-1; TRBD1 agrees at 7 bases. There are 14 residues in the CDR3. Germline V gives CDR1 SNHLY, CDR2 FYNNEI. The V and J ends lost 3 bases and 5 bases, in that order; junction bases with no gene match: 6. The CDR3 spells CASSDGQARTEAFF. CDR3 DNA: TGTGCCAGCAGTGACGGACAGGCCCGGACTGAAGCTTTCTTT.